The T cell receptor (beta chain) under discussion was sequenced for a study of blood T cell repertoires in COVID-19. The Seattle patients, enrolled during active infection, were followed longitudinally. Generated by immunoSEQ multiplex PCR, the TCRdb table keeps only in-frame clones and is missing some. In the table there are almost 300,000 clones, 85% to 90% of which are singletons. The CDR3 extends over 15 amino acids. V was trimmed by 1 base and J by 5 bases, leaving 12 bases between them. CDR1 and CDR2 from the germline V gene are SGHTA and FQGNSA. The sequenced material came from peripheral blood. The rearrangement links TRBV7-2 to TRBJ2-1; a weak D match, TRBD2 (7 bases). This receptor was taken from a woman in her 30s with COVID-19, enrolled during active disease. Here the CDR3 reads CASSLGGGQNNEQFF. The CDR3 coding sequence is TGTGCCAGCAGCTTAGGCGGGGGCCAAAACAATGAGCAGTTCTTC.